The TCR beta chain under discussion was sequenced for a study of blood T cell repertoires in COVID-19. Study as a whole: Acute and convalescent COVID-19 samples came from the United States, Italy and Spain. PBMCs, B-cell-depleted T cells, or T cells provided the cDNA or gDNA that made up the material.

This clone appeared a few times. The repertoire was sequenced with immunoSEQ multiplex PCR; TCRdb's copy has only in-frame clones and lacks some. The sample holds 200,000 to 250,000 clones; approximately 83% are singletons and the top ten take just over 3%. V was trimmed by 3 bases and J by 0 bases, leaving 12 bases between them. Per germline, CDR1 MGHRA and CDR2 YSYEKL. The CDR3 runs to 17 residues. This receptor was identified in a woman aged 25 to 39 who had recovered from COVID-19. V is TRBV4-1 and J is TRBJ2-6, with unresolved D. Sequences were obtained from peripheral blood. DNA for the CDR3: TGCGCCAGCAGCCAGAGCCACCTTGGCTCTGGGGCCAACGTCCTGACTTTC. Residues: CASSQSHLGSGANVLTF.